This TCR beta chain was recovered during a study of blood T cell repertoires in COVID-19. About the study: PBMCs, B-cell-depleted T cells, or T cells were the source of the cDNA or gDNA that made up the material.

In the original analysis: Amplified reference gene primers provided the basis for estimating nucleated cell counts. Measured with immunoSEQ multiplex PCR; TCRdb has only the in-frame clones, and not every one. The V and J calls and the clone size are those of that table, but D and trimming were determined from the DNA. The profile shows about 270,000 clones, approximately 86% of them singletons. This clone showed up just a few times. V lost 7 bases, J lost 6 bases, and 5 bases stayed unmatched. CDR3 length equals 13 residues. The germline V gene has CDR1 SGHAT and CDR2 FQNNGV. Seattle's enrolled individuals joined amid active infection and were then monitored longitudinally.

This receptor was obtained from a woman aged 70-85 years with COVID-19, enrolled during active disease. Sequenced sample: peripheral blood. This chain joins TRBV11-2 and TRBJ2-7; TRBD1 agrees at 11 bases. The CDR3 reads CASTVDRGLEQYF. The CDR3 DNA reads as TGTGCCAGCACCGTGGACAGGGGGCTCGAGCAGTACTTC.